This T cell receptor beta chain was sequenced for a study of spatial heterogeneity in lung cancer. Study as a whole: An average of more than ten raw reads was observed per unique TCR and UMI combination.

Every cDNA TCR molecule received its own unique molecular identifier. TCRdb reprocessed the 5' RACE reads via MiXCR and lists one record per CDR3 protein. The repertoire includes around 45,000 distinct CDR3 sequences, roughly an eighth of them detected once, and around 54% sits in the top ten. V was pared by 5 bases and J by 1 base, with 12 bases between. CDR3 length: 14 amino acids. Germline CDR1 is SGHAT and CDR2 is FQNNGV. Time point defined: sample taken at primary tumor resection. The input material, whole RNA from tumor, nontumor lung or frozen PBMC, was sequenced unsorted. This chain connects TRBV11-2 to TRBJ2-7, with TRBD2 as a possible D gene (5 bases). The specimen comprised PBMCs, sampled at surgery. The clonotype originates from a male donor with early-stage non-small cell lung cancer. The CDR3 loop reads CASSHTTRSYEQYF. CDR3 coding DNA: TGTGCCAGCAGCCACACTACTAGGTCCTACGAGCAGTACTTC.